Listed here is a single T cell receptor beta chain. Clones were read by immunoSEQ multiplex PCR, and TCRdb kept only the in-frame ones, dropping some. The repertoire has around 140,000 clones, about four fifths of them found once; the top ten carry over 7.5%. This record belongs to a study of blood T cell repertoires in COVID-19. Study as a whole: Sites across the United States, Italy and Spain contributed samples from acute and convalescent COVID-19. PBMCs, B-cell-depleted T cells, or T cells provided the cDNA or gDNA that made up the material.

V lost 6 bases, J lost 0 bases, and 12 bases lay in between. The V gene's germline CDR1 is SEHNR and CDR2 FQNEAQ (reference sequence). This CDR3 comprises 15 residues. The V and J genes are TRBV7-9 and TRBJ1-5; no definite D call. Sample: peripheral blood. The clonotype originates from a woman aged 60-75 years with active or convalescent COVID-19. CDR3 in amino acids: CASSRHGFSNQPQHF. In nucleotides, the CDR3 is TGTGCCAGCAGTCGACATGGATTTAGCAATCAGCCCCAGCATTTT.